This T cell receptor (beta chain) came from a study of T cell responses to AZD1222 COVID-19 vaccine. General observations from the study: The breadth and depth of Spike-specific TCRs increased once two AZD1222 doses had been given.

TCRdb's copy holds only in-frame clones and misses some; the assay was immunoSEQ multiplex PCR. The data contain 90,000 to 150,000 clones, roughly 90% of them singletons. The V segment lost 6 bases and the J segment 4 bases; nucleotides outside the gene matches: 5. The CDR3 spans 13 residues. Turning to this clone: Its antigen is as yet unknown.

The chain uses TRBV12-3 or TRBV12-4 and TRBJ2-7, with 8 bases lining up with TRBD1. The specimen was peripheral blood, collected on day 0 of AZD1222 vaccination. This sequence originates from an adult in good health. CDR3 residues: CASRQGALYEQYF. The CDR3 DNA follows: TGTGCCAGCAGGCAGGGGGCTTTATACGAGCAGTACTTC.